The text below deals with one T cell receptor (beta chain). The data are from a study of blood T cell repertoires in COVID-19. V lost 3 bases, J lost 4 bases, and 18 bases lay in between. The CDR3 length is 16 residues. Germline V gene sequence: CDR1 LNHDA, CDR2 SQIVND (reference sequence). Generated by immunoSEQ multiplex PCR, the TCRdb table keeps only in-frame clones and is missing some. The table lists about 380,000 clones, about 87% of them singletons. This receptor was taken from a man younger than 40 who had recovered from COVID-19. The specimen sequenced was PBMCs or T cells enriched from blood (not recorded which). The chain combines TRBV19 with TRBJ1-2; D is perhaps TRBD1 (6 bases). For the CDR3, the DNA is TGTGCCAGTAGTATTTATCACAGGGTGGCAACCTATGGCTACACCTTC. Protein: CASSIYHRVATYGYTF.